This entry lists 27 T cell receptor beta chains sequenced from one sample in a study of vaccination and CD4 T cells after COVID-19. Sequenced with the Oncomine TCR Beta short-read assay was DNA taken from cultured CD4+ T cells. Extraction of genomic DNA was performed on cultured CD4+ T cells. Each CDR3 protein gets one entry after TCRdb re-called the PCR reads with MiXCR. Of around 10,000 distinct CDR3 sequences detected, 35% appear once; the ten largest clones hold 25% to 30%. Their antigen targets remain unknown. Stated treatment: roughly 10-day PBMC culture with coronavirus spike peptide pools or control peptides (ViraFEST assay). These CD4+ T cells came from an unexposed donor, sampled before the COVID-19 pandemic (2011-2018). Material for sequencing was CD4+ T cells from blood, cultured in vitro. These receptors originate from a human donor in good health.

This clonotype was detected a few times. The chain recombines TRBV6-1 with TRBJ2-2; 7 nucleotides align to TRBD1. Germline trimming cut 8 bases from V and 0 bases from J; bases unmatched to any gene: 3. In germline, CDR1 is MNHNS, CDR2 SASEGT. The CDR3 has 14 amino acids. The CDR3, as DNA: TGTGCCAGCCCCGGGACAGCGAACACCGGGGAGCTGTTTTTT. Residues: CASPGTANTGELFF.

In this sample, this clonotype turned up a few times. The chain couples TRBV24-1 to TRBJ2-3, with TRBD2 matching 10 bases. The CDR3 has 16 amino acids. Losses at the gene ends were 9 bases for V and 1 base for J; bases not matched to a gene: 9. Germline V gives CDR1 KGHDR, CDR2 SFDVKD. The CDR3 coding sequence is TGTGCCACCGGAGCGGGAGGGCCTGCTGGCACAGATACGCAGTATTTT. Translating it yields CATGAGGPAGTDTQYF.

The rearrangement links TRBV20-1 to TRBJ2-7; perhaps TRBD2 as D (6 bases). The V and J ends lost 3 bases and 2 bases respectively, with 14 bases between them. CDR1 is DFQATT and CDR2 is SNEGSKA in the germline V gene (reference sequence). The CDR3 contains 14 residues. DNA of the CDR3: TGCAGTGCTAGGGAGGGAACTGCTACCTACGAGCAGTACTTC. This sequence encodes CSAREGTATYEQYF.

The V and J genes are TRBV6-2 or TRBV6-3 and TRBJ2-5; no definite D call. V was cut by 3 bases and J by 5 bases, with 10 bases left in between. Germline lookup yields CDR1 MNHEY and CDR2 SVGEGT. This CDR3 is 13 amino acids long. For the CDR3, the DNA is TGTGCCAGCAGTTATTATAGTATGGAGACCCAGTACTTC. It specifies CASSYYSMETQYF.

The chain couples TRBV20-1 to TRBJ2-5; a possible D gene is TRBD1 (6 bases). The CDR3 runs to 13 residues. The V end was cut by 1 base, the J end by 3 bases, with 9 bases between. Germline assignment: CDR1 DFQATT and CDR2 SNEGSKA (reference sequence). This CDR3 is CSARVPGEETQYF. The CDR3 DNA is TGCAGTGCTAGAGTACCAGGGGAAGAGACCCAGTACTTC.

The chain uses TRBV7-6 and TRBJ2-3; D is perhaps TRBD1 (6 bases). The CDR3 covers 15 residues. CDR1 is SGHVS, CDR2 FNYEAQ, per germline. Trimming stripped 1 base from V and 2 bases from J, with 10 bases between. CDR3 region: CASSLEDRPTDTQYF. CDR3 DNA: TGTGCCAGCAGCTTAGAGGACAGACCCACAGATACGCAGTATTTT.

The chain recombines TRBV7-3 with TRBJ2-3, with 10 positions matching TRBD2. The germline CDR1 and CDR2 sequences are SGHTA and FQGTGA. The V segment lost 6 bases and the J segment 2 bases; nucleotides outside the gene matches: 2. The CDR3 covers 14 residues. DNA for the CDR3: TGTGCCAGCAGTCTAGCGGGGGTCACAGATACGCAGTATTTT. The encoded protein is CASSLAGVTDTQYF.

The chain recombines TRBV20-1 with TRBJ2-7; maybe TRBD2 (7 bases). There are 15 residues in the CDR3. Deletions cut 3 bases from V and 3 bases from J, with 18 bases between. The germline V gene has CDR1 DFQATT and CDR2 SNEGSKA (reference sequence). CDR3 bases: TGCAGTGCTAGGCTCCAGTACAGGGACTACTACGAGCAGTACTTC. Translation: CSARLQYRDYYEQYF.

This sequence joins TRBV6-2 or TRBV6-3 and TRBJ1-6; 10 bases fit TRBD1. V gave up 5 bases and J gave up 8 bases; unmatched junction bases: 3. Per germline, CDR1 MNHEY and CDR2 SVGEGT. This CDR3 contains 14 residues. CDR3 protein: CASSMTGGYSPLHF. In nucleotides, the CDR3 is TGTGCCAGCAGTATGACAGGGGGCTATTCACCCCTCCACTTT.

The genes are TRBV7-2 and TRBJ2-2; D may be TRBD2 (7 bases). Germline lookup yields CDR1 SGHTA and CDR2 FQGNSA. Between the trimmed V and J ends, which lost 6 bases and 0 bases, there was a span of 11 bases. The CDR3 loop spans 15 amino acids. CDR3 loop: CASRGGRANTGELFF. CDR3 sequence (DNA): TGTGCCAGCAGGGGGGGGCGGGCGAACACCGGGGAGCTGTTTTTT.

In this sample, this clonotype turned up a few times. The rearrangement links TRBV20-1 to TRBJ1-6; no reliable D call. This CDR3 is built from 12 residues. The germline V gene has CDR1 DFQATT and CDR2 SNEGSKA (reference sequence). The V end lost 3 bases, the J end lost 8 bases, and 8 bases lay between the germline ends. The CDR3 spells CSASIKHSPLHF. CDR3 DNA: TGCAGTGCTAGCATTAAGCATTCACCCCTCCACTTT.

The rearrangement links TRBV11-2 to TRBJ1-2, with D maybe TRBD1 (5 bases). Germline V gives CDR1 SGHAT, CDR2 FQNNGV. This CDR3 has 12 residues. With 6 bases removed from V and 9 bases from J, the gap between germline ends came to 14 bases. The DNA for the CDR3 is TGTGCCAGCAGACCGGTGGGGGGGAGCTACACCTTC. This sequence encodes CASRPVGGSYTF.

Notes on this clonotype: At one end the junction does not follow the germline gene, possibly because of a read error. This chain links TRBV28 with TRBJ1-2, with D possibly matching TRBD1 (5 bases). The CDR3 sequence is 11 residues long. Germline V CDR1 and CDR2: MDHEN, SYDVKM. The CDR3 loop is CASGDPPHRAF. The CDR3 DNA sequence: TGTGCCAGCGGGGACCCACCCCATCGGGCCTTC.

The CDR3 sequence is CASSLNPRLNTEAFF. In nucleotides, the CDR3 is TGTGCCAGCAGTTTAAATCCTAGGCTGAACACTGAAGCTTTCTTT. V usage is TRBV27 and J usage is TRBJ1-1; no definite D call. V was pared by 2 bases and J by 0 bases, with 10 bases between. There are 15 residues in the CDR3. The germline CDR1 and CDR2 sequences are MNHEY and SMNVEV (reference sequence).

CDR3 DNA: TGTGCCAGCAGTTCCGACAGGGTAGGCGAGCAGTACTTC. Its protein is CASSSDRVGEQYF. V gene TRBV12-3 or TRBV12-4 combines with J gene TRBJ2-7; 7 bases agree with TRBD1. The junction had 6 bases not matched to a gene; V was cut back by 4 bases and J by 6 bases. There are 13 residues in the CDR3.

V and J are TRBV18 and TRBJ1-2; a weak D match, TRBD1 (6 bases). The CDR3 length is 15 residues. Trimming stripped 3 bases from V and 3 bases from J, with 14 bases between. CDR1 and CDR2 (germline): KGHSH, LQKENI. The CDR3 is CASSPATGSDYGYTF. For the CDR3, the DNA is TGTGCCAGCTCACCCGCGACAGGTTCGGACTATGGCTACACCTTC.

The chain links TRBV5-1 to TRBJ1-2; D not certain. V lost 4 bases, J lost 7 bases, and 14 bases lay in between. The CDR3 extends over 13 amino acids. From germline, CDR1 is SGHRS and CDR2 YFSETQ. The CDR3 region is CASSLDGLSGYTF. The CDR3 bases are TGCGCCAGCAGCCTGGACGGCCTGTCTGGCTACACCTTC. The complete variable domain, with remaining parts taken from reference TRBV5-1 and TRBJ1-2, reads KAGVTQTPRYLIKTRGQQVTLSCSPISGHRSVSWYQQTPGQGLQFLFEYFSETQRNKGNFPGRFSGRQFSNSRSEMNVSTLELGDSALYLCASSLDGLSGYTFGSGTRLTVV.

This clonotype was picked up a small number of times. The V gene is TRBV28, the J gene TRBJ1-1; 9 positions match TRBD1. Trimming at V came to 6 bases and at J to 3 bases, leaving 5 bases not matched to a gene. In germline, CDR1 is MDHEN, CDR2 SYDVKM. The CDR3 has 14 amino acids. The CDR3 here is CASRSGQGHTEAFF. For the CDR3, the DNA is TGTGCCAGCAGGTCTGGACAGGGGCACACTGAAGCTTTCTTT.

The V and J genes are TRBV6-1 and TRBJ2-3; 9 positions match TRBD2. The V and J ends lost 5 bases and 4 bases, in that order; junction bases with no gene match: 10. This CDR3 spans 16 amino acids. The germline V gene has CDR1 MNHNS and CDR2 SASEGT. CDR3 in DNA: TGTGCCAGCAGTAGGGGTCGTCTAGCGGGATCAGATACGCAGTATTTT. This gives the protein CASSRGRLAGSDTQYF.

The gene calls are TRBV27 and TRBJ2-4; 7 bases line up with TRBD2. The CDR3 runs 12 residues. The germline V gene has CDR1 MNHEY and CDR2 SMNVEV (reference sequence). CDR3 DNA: TGTGCAGCGGGGCTAGCCAAAAACATTCAGTACTTC. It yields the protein CAAGLAKNIQYF.

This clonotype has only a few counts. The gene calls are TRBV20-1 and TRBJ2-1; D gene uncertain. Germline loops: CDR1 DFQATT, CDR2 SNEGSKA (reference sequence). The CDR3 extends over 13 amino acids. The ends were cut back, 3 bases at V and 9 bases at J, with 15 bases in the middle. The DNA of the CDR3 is TGCAGTGCTAGTTCTCCTATCCATGTTGAGCAGTTCTTC. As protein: CSASSPIHVEQFF.

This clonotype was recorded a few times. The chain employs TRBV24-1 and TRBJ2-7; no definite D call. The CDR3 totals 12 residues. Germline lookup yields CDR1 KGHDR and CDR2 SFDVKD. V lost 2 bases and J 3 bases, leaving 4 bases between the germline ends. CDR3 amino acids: CATSDSHYEQYF. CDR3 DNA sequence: TGTGCCACCAGTGATTCCCACTACGAGCAGTACTTC.

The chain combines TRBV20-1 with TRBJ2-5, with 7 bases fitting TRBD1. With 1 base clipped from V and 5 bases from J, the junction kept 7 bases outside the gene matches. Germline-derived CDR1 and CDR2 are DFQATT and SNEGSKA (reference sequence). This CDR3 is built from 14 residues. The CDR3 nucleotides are TGCAGTGCTAGAGTAGCAGGGGGAAGCGAGACCCAGTACTTC. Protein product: CSARVAGGSETQYF.

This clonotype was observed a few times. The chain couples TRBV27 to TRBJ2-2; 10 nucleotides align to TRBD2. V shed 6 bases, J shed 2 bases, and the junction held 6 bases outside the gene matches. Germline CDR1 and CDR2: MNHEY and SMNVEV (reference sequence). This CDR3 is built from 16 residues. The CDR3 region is CASRPGLAINTGELFF. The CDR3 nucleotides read TGTGCCAGCAGGCCGGGACTAGCGATTAACACCGGGGAGCTGTTTTTT.

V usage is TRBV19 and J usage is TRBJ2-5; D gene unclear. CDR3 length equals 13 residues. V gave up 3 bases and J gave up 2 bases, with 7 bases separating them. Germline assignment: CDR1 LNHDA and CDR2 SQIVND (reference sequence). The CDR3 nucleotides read TGTGCCAGTAGTATGGGCCGTCAAGAGACCCAGTACTTC. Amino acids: CASSMGRQETQYF.

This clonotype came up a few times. This CDR3 reads CATLGQGYGYTF. The CDR3, as DNA: TGTGCCACCCTCGGACAGGGGTATGGCTACACCTTC. V gene TRBV6-1 combines with J gene TRBJ1-2, with 9 bases that match TRBD1. The trim removed 10 bases at V and 5 bases at J, leaving 5 bases unmatched. The CDR3 is 12 amino acids. The germline V gene encodes CDR1 MNHNS and CDR2 SASEGT.

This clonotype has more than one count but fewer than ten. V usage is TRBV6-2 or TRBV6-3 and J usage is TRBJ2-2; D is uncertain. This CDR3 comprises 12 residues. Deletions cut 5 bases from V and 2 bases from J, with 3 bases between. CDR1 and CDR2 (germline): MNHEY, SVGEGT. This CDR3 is CASSTNTGELFF. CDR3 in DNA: TGTGCCAGCAGTACTAACACCGGGGAGCTGTTTTTT.